A single sample gave rise to the 20 T cell receptor beta chains below, sequenced in a study of blood T cell repertoires in COVID-19. Assay used: immunoSEQ multiplex PCR; TCRdb lists only in-frame clones, some missing. Among under 300,000 clones listed, about 82% were seen once. Sequencing used peripheral blood. The receptors shown here come from a man older than 75 with acute or convalescent COVID-19.

This CDR3 reads CASSEALGQGDNQPQHF. The CDR3 nucleotides read TGTGCCAGCAGTGAAGCACTGGGACAGGGGGACAATCAGCCCCAGCATTTT. The V gene is TRBV2, the J gene TRBJ1-5; 11 bases are shared with TRBD1. Germline lookup yields CDR1 SNHLY and CDR2 FYNNEI. The CDR3 covers 17 residues. V lost 0 bases and J lost 3; bases outside the gene matches: 4.

This clone occurred a few times. The chain recombines TRBV4-2 with TRBJ1-2; 8 bases line up with TRBD1. The CDR3 has 16 amino acids. V trimming: 3 bases; J trimming: 7 bases; junction bases outside the gene matches: 13. Germline-derived CDR1 and CDR2 are LGHNA and YNFKEQ. CDR3 region: CASSQPLTGEKGGYTF. CDR3 DNA sequence: TGTGCCAGCAGCCAGCCCCTGACAGGGGAAAAGGGTGGCTACACCTTC.

Details on this clone: The sample has other DNA sequences that encode this CDR3 too. V gene TRBV18 combines with J gene TRBJ2-3; possible D gene TRBD2, 6 bases. CDR3 length equals 13 residues. Germline V gives CDR1 KGHSH, CDR2 LQKENI. Trimming took 3 bases from V and 4 from J, leaving 8 bases between them. CDR3 bases: TGTGCCAGCTCACCCAGCGGGTCAGATACGCAGTATTTT. Translated, it gives CASSPSGSDTQYF. The whole variable domain, filled in from reference TRBV18 and TRBJ2-3, reads NAGVMQNPRHLVRRRGQEARLRCSPMKGHSHVYWYRQLPEEGLKFMVYLQKENIIDESGMPKERFSAEFPKEGPSILRIQQVVRGDSAAYFCASSPSGSDTQYFGPGTRLTVL.

The CDR3 nucleotides are TGTGCCAGTAGTATAGGAGGAGGTTGGAACATTCAGTACTTC. Translated: CASSIGGGWNIQYF. The chain uses TRBV19 and TRBJ2-4, with D possibly TRBD2 on 5 matching bases. The length of the CDR3 is 14 residues. From germline, CDR1 is LNHDA and CDR2 SQIVND (reference sequence). Deletions cut 1 base from V and 7 bases from J, with 11 bases between. The whole variable domain, filled in from reference TRBV19 and TRBJ2-4, reads DGGITQSPKYLFRKEGQNVTLSCEQNLNHDAMYWYRQDPGQGLRLIYYSQIVNDFQKGDIAEGYSVSREKKESFPLTVTSAQKNPTAFYLCASSIGGGWNIQYFGAGTRLSVL.

The chain joins TRBV2 to TRBJ1-2; D call uncertain. The CDR3 runs 13 residues. V dropped 7 bases and J dropped 2 bases, with 11 bases sitting between them. The germline gives CDR1 SNHLY, CDR2 FYNNEI. The CDR3 here is CASTARENYGYTF. CDR3 coding DNA: TGTGCCAGCACCGCTAGGGAGAACTATGGCTACACCTTC.

The chain links TRBV9 to TRBJ2-1, with D tentatively TRBD2 (5 bases). CDR3 length equals 13 residues. Germline V lookup: CDR1 SGDLS, CDR2 YYNGEE. Between the trimmed V and J ends, which lost 4 bases and 6 bases, there was a span of 11 bases. The CDR3 nucleotides are TGTGCCAGCAGCTCTCCGGGGTCCAATGAGCAGTTCTTC. This sequence encodes CASSSPGSNEQFF.

This rearrangement joins TRBV28 to TRBJ1-5, with a weak D call TRBD1 (5 bases). Germline V gene lookup returns CDR1 MDHEN and CDR2 SYDVKM. V lost 2 bases to trimming and J lost 9 bases, with 14 bases between them. This CDR3 is 14 amino acids long. The CDR3 DNA reads as TGTGCCAGCAGTTTACCGGGGGAGGGTACGCCCCAGCATTTT. As protein: CASSLPGEGTPQHF.

The chain links TRBV10-3 to TRBJ1-2, with D perhaps matching TRBD1 (6 bases). Germline V gene lookup returns CDR1 ENHRY and CDR2 SYGVKD. V lost 6 bases and J 11 bases, leaving 16 bases between the germline ends. The CDR3 is made up of 12 amino acids. CDR3 nucleotides: TGTGCCATCAGGGCAGGACAGATTGGGTACACCTTC. Translated: CAIRAGQIGYTF.

The chain uses TRBV27 and TRBJ1-1; D is uncertain. From germline, CDR1 is MNHEY and CDR2 SMNVEV (reference sequence). V was trimmed by 4 bases and J by 5 bases, leaving 11 bases between them. The CDR3 has 13 amino acids. CDR3 protein: CASSYGEGTEAFF. In DNA, the CDR3 is TGTGCCAGCAGTTACGGGGAAGGGACTGAAGCTTTCTTT.

The J gene is TRBJ2-1, the V gene TRBV7-9; a possible D gene is TRBD2 (5 bases). The germline gives CDR1 SEHNR, CDR2 FQNEAQ (reference sequence). The CDR3 totals 15 residues. Trimming shortened V by 10 bases and J by 5 bases, and 21 bases separated the two germline ends. The CDR3 region has the DNA TGTGCCACCCCAACAAGCGTGGCAGCGGACAATGAGCAGTTCTTC. This gives the protein CATPTSVAADNEQFF.

CDR3 region: CASSFQQGDTGELFF. The DNA for the CDR3 is TGTGCCAGCAGCTTCCAACAGGGTGACACCGGGGAGCTGTTTTTT. V usage is TRBV5-4 and J usage is TRBJ2-2; D is possibly TRBD1 (6 bases). V dropped 2 bases and J dropped 3 bases, with 11 bases sitting between them. Germline V CDR1 and CDR2: SGHNT, YYREEE (reference sequence). This CDR3 comprises 15 residues.

The V call is TRBV27, the J call TRBJ1-1; D is possibly TRBD1 (5 bases). The CDR3 is 16 amino acids. The V end lost 3 bases, the J end lost 0 bases, and 14 bases lay between the germline ends. Germline-derived CDR1 and CDR2 are MNHEY and SMNVEV (reference sequence). The chain's CDR3 is CASSFGGSSMNTEAFF. The CDR3 coding sequence is TGTGCCAGCAGTTTCGGGGGGTCGAGCATGAACACTGAAGCTTTCTTT.

The V call is TRBV29-1, the J call TRBJ2-6, with D unclear. CDR1 is SQVTM, CDR2 ANQGSEA, per germline. V lost 6 bases, J lost 1 base, and 4 bases lay in between. This CDR3 has 12 amino acids. The CDR3 region is CSVNSGANVLTF. CDR3 nucleotide sequence: TGCAGCGTCAATTCTGGGGCCAACGTCCTGACTTTC.

The table lists this clone with a count of one. The chain couples TRBV5-1 to TRBJ2-5; maybe TRBD1 (8 bases). V was trimmed by 0 bases and J by 1 base, leaving 22 bases between them. Germline CDR1 and CDR2: SGHRS and YFSETQ. The CDR3 consists of 19 residues. The CDR3 DNA is TGCGCCAGCAGCTTGGCCGGGACAGGAGGGGCGGGGGTCCAAGAGACCCAGTACTTC. Translated, it gives CASSLAGTGGAGVQETQYF.

V usage is TRBV18 and J usage is TRBJ1-1; the match to TRBD1 covers 10 bases. This CDR3 spans 14 amino acids. The V segment lost 6 bases and the J segment 3 bases; nucleotides outside the gene matches: 4. Germline loops: CDR1 KGHSH, CDR2 LQKENI. CDR3 amino acids: CASSRTGGDTEAFF. In DNA form, the CDR3 reads TGTGCCAGCTCGAGGACAGGGGGTGACACTGAAGCTTTCTTT.

This sequence joins TRBV28 and TRBJ1-3; D is possibly TRBD1 (5 bases). The CDR3 runs to 17 residues. Trimming cost V 3 bases and J 4 bases, with 19 bases left between them. Germline-derived CDR1 and CDR2 are MDHEN and SYDVKM. CDR3 residues: CASSFTLGQGGGNTIYF. CDR3 DNA: TGTGCCAGCAGTTTTACGTTAGGGCAGGGAGGCGGAAACACCATATATTTT.

This chain connects TRBV5-6 to TRBJ2-3; TRBD1 matches at 10 bases. The CDR3 sequence is 17 residues long. Germline loops: CDR1 SGHDT, CDR2 YYEEEE. V shed 4 bases, J shed 0 bases, and the junction held 8 bases outside the gene matches. As DNA, the CDR3 is TGTGCCAGCAGCCCAGACAGGGGGCGGACTAGCACAGATACGCAGTATTTT. Protein: CASSPDRGRTSTDTQYF. Based on the CDR3 plus reference TRBV5-6 and TRBJ2-3, the full variable domain is DAGVTQSPTHLIKTRGQQVTLRCSPKSGHDTVSWYQQALGQGPQFIFQYYEEEERQRGNFPDRFSGHQFPNYSSELNVNALLLGDSALYLCASSPDRGRTSTDTQYFGPGTRLTVL.

CDR3 region: CASSRGRGNMGNQPQHF. As DNA, the CDR3 is TGTGCCAGTAGTAGAGGGAGAGGAAATATGGGCAATCAGCCCCAGCATTTT. V and J are TRBV19 and TRBJ1-5; D gene uncertain. The V gene lost 4 bases and the J gene lost 2 bases, with 18 bases spanning the gap. The CDR3 length is 17 residues. The V gene's germline CDR1 is LNHDA and CDR2 SQIVND (reference sequence).

This clone has more than one count but fewer than ten. The chain employs TRBV28 and TRBJ2-1, with 12 bases fitting TRBD1. Trimming cost V 6 bases and J 9 bases; bases outside gene matches: 9. CDR3 length equals 15 residues. Germline values: CDR1 MDHEN, CDR2 SYDVKM. CDR3 coding DNA: TGTGCCAGCAGCCTCGCTGGGACAGGGGGCTTTGAGCAGTTCTTC. It yields the protein CASSLAGTGGFEQFF. Looking up the rest from reference TRBV28 and TRBJ2-1 gives the full variable domain: DVKVTQSSRYLVKRTGEKVFLECVQDMDHENMFWYRQDPGLGLRLIYFSYDVKMKEKGDIPEGYSVSREKKERFSLILESASTNQTSMYLCASSLAGTGGFEQFFGPGTRLTVL.

The V gene is TRBV28, the J gene TRBJ1-2, with TRBD1 matching over 8 bases. CDR1 is MDHEN and CDR2 is SYDVKM in the germline V gene. The CDR3 consists of 14 residues. V lost 6 bases to trimming and J lost 2 bases; unmatched junction nucleotides: 5. CDR3 in amino acids: CASSFQGANYGYTF. The CDR3 nucleotides are TGTGCCAGCAGCTTTCAGGGGGCCAACTATGGCTACACCTTC.